This T cell receptor (beta chain) was identified in a study of CD8+ T cells in alopecia areata (dated by TCRdb to between 2017 and 2018). Regarding the study in general: Treated patients were enrolled in an open-label pilot trial of oral tofacitinib at 5 to 10 mg twice daily for moderate-to-severe alopecia areata. Patients received tofacitinib for 6 to 18 months and were then followed off drug for 6 months to check for delayed response and recurrence. Scalp clonality was compared among normal scalp (n=4), patchy alopecia areata scalp (n=8), and alopecia totalis/universalis scalp (n=8). immunoSEQ multiplex PCR using 35 Vbeta forward primers and 13 Jbeta reverse primers was used to amplify TCRbeta CDR3 regions. Human TCRbeta sequencing covered scalp tissue and sorted CD4+ and CD8+ peripheral blood T cells from patchy and totalis/universalis alopecia areata patients and healthy controls. Tofacitinib-treated patients had biopsies at baseline and at 4 and 24 weeks of treatment, with a later scalp biopsy in several patients. RNA was extracted with the PAXgene miRNA kit for fixed scalp, the miRNeasy kit for PBMCs, and the RNeasy kit for mouse skin. In both human patients and the C3H/HeJ mouse model, the study applied high-throughput TCRbeta sequencing to look at T cell clonal expansion in alopecia areata. What the study reported, not specific to this receptor: Compared with normal scalp, lesional scalp had higher clonality and more expanded CD8+ clones, particularly in alopecia totalis/universalis, a pattern that suggests antigenic drive. Unlike mouse skin, where gammadelta T cells dominate, normal human skin contains resident alphabeta T cells that get sequenced too, which complicates analysis of the scalp TCR repertoire. TCR sequences shared between patients were less clear than in mice, possibly partly because of HLA diversity in the patient population.

Taken with the paper, the label for time point translates to: baseline before oral tofacitinib. From alopecia areata patients, peripheral blood was collected along with lesional scalp punch biopsies. PBMCs were isolated by density centrifugation and stained for CD3, CD4 and CD8, after which CD4+ and CD8+ T cells were sorted on a FACSAria. Library generation was performed with the immunoSEQ multiplex PCR assay. RNA was extracted from all samples and reverse transcribed into cDNA as template for TCR sequencing. First-strand cDNA was synthesized with SuperScript III using a 2:1 mix of oligo-dT and random hexamers. A synthetic immune receptor repertoire was used to measure amplification bias, and any remaining bias was corrected computationally. Under the source paper's analysis protocol: Raw reads were preprocessed for error removal, and CDR3 was defined according to IMGT conventions as running from the conserved cysteine to phenylalanine. To get clonality, Shannon entropy was normalized by log2 of the number of productive unique TCRs and the result was subtracted from 1. Whether each scalp clone was CD4 or CD8 was inferred by checking scalp TCRbeta sequences against the CD4 and CD8 repertoires from sorted blood. The table comes from immuneACCESS by way of TCRdb, which keeps in-frame sequences with V and J called. Part of the clones is missing from these tables; in studies checked, under half for an unresolved V gene and the rest for unknown reasons. V and J calls and clone size are copied from that table; D and trimming were computed from the DNA. The sample contains roughly 140,000 clones, around 50% of them found a single time. Of the sample, 15% to 20% falls within the top ten clones.

As concerns this clone: The antigen this receptor binds is unknown. Base quality data are lacking; no much larger clone is found one base away.

The receptor was isolated from a human donor with alopecia areata. The sequences come from CD8+ T cells sorted from blood, collected at week 0.

The bases are TGTGCCAGCAGTGAAGCGCAAAACCGGGACCCGGTAAATCAGCCCCAGCATTTT. Its product reads: CASSEAQNRDPVNQPQHF. The chain couples TRBV2 to TRBJ1-5; perhaps TRBD1 is the D gene, with 5 bases matching. Between the V and J ends, shortened by 0 bases and 4 bases respectively, the junction contains 19 bases. CDR1 is given as SNHLY and CDR2 as FYNNEI, both from the germline V gene. CDR3 length: 18 amino acids, cysteine to phenylalanine. Just the 54-base CDR3 DNA is kept, in frame starting at base 1.